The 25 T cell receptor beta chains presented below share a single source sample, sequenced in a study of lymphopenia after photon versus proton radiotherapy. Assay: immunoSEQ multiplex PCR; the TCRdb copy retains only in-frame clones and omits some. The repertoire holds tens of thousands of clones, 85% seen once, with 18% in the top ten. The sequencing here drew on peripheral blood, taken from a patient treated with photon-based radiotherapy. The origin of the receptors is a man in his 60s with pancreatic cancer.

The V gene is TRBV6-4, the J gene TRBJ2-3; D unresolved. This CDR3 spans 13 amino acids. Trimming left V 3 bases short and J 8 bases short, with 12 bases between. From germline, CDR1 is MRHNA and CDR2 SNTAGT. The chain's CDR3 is CASSEEGLGTQYF. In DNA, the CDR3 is TGTGCCAGCAGTGAGGAAGGTTTGGGTACGCAGTATTTT.

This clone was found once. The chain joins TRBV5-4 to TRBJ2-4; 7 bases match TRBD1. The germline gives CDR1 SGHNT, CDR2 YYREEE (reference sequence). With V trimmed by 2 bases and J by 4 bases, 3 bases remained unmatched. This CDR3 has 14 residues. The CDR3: CASSFETGKNIQYF. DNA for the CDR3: TGTGCCAGCAGCTTTGAGACAGGGAAAAACATTCAGTACTTC.

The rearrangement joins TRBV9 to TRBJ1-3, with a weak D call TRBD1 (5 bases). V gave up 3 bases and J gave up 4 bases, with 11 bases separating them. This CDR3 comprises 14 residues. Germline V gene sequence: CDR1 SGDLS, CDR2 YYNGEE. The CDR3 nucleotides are TGTGCCAGCAGCGAGGAGGGGTCCGGAAACACCATATATTTT. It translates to CASSEEGSGNTIYF.

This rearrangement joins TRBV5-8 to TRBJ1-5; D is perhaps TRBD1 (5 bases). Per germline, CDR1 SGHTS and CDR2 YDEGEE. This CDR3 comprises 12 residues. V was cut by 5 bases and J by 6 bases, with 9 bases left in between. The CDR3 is CASRRGSQPQHF. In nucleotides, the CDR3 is TGTGCCAGCAGACGGGGGTCTCAGCCCCAGCATTTT.

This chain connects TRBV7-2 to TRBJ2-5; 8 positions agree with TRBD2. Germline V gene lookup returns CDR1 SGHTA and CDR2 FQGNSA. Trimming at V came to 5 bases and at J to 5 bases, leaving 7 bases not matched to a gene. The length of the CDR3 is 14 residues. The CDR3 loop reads CASSTSGIRETQYF. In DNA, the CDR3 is TGTGCCAGCAGCACTAGCGGCATTAGGGAGACCCAGTACTTC. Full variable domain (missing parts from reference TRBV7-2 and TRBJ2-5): GAGVSQSPSNKVTEKGKDVELRCDPISGHTALYWYRQSLGQGLEFLIYFQGNSAPDKSGLPSDRFSAERTGGSVSTLTIQRTQQEDSAVYLCASSTSGIRETQYFGPGTRLLVL.

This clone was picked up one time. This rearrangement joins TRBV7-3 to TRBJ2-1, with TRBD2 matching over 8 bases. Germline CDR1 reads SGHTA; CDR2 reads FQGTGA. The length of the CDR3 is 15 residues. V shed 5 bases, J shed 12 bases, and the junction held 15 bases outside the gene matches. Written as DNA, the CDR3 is TGTGCCAGCAGCCCTCCCGGGGGGGCCGGGGTTGGGCAGTTCTTC. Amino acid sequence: CASSPPGGAGVGQFF. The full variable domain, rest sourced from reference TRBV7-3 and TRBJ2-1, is GAGVSQTPSNKVTEKGKYVELRCDPISGHTALYWYRQSLGQGPEFLIYFQGTGAADDSGLPNDRFFAVRPEGSVSTLKIQRTERGDSAVYLCASSPPGGAGVGQFFGPGTRLTVL.

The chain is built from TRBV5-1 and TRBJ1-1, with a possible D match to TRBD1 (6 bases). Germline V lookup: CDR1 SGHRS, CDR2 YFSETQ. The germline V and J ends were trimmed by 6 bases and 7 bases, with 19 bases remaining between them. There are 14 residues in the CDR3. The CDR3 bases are TGCGCCAGCACATCCTCCCTCGGACAGCTTGAAGCTTTCTTT. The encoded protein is CASTSSLGQLEAFF. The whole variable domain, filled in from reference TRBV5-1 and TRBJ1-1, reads KAGVTQTPRYLIKTRGQQVTLSCSPISGHRSVSWYQQTPGQGLQFLFEYFSETQRNKGNFPGRFSGRQFSNSRSEMNVSTLELGDSALYLCASTSSLGQLEAFFGQGTRLTVV.

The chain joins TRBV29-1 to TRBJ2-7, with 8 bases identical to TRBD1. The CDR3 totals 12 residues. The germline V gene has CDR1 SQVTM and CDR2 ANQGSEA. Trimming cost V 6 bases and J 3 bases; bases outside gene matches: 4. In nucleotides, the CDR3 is TGCAGCGTCCGACAGGGGATCTACGAGCAGTACTTC. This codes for CSVRQGIYEQYF.

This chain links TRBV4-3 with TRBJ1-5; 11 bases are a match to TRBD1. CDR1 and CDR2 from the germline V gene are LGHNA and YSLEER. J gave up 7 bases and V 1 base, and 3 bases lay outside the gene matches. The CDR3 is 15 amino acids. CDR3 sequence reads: CASSQGTGGFQPQHF. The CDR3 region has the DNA TGCGCCAGCAGCCAAGGGACAGGGGGCTTCCAGCCCCAGCATTTT.

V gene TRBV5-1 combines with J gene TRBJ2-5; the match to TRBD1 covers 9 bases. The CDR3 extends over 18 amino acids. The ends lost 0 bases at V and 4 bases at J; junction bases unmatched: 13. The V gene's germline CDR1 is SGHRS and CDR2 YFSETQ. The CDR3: CASSLVYTGGVGLETQYF. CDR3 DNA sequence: TGCGCCAGCAGCTTGGTGTACACAGGGGGCGTTGGGTTAGAGACCCAGTACTTC.

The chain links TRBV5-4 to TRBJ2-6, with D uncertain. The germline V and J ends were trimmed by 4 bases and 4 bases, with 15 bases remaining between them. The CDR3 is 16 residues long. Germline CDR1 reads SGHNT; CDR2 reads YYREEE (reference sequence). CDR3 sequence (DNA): TGTGCCAGCAGCACTCTTACTATGCGAGGGGCCAACGTCCTGACTTTC. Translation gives CASSTLTMRGANVLTF.

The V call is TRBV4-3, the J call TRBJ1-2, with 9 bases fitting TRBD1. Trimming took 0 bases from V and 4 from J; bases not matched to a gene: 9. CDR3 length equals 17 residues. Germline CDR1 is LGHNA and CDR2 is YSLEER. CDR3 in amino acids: CASSQDYILQGAYGYTF. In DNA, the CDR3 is TGCGCCAGCAGCCAAGATTACATCTTACAGGGGGCCTATGGCTACACCTTC.

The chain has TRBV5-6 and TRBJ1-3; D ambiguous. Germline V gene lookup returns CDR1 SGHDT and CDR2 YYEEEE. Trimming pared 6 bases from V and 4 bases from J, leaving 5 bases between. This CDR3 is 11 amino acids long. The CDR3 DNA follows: TGTGCCAGCACTGGCGGAAACACCATATATTTT. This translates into CASTGGNTIYF.

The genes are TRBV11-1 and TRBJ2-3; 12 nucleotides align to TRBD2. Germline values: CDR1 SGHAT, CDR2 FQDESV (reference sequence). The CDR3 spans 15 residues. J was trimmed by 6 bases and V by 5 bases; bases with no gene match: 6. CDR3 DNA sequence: TGTGCCAGCAGCCGAGGACTAGCGGGGACCGATACGCAGTATTTT. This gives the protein CASSRGLAGTDTQYF.

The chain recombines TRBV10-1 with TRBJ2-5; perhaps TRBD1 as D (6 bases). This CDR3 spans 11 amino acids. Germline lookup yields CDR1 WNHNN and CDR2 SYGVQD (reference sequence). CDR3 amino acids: CAIDRRKTQYF. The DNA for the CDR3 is TGCGCAATCGACAGGAGGAAGACCCAGTACTTC.

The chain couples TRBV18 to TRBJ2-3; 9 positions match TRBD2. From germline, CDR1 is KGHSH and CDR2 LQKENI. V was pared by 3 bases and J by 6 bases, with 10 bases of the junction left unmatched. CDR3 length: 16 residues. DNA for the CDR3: TGTGCCAGCTCACCTCCCCGAAGCGGGGGGTGGGATACGCAGTATTTT. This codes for CASSPPRSGGWDTQYF.

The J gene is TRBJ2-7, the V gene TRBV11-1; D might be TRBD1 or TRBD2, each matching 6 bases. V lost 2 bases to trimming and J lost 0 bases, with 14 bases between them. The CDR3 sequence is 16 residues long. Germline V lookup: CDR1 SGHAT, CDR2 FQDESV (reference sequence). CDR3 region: CASSLLVSGASYEQYF. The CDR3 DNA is TGTGCCAGCAGCTTATTGGTGTCGGGGGCCTCCTACGAGCAGTACTTC. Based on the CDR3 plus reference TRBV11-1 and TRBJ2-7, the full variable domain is EAEVAQSPRYKITEKSQAVAFWCDPISGHATLYWYRQILGQGPELLVQFQDESVVDDSQLPKDRFSAERLKGVDSTLKIQPAELGDSAMYLCASSLLVSGASYEQYFGPGTRLTVT.

The CDR3 coding sequence is TGTGCCAGCAGCTTAGCCGGGATGGGGCAGTATGAGCAGTTCTTC. It yields the protein CASSLAGMGQYEQFF. This chain connects TRBV7-3 to TRBJ2-1, with D perhaps assigned TRBD1 or TRBD2 (5 bases each). V was clipped by 2 bases and J by 8 bases, with 16 bases between them. The CDR3 is made up of 15 amino acids. Looked up from germline, CDR1 is SGHTA and CDR2 is FQGTGA.

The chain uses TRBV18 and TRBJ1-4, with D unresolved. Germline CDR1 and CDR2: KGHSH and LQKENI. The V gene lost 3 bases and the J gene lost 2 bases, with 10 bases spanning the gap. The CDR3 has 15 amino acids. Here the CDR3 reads CASSPYSQTNEKLFF. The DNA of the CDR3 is TGTGCCAGCTCACCCTACTCCCAGACTAATGAAAAACTGTTTTTT.

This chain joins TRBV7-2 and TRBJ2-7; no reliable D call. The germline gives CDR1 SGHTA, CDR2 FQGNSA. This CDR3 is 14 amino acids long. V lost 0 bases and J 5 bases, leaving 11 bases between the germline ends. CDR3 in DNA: TGTGCCAGCAGCTTAGCGCTCCTTGCGAACGAGCAGTACTTC. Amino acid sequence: CASSLALLANEQYF.

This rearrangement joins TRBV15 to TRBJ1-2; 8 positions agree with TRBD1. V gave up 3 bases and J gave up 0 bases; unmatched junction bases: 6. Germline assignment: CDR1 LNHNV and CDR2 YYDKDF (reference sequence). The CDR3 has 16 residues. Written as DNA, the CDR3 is TGTGCCACCAGCAGGCCGGGACAGGCGACTAACTATGGCTACACCTTC. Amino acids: CATSRPGQATNYGYTF.

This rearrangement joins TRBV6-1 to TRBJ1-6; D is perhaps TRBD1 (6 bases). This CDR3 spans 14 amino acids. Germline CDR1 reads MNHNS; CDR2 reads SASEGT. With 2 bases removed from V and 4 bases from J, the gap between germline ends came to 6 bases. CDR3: CASSERGYNSPLHF. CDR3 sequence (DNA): TGTGCCAGCAGTGAAAGGGGGTATAATTCACCCCTCCACTTT.

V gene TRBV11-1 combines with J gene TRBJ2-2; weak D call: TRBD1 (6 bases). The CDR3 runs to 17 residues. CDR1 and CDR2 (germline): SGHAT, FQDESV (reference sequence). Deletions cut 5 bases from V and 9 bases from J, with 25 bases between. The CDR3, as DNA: TGTGCCAGCAGCCAGCCTCCACAGGGTCGGTTGAACTGGGAGCTGTTTTTT. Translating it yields CASSQPPQGRLNWELFF.

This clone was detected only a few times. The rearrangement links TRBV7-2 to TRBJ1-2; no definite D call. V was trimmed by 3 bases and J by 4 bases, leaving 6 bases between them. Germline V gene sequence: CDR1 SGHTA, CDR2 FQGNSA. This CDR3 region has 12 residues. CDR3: CASSLSSYGYTF. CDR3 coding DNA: TGTGCCAGCAGCTTGTCCAGCTATGGCTACACCTTC.

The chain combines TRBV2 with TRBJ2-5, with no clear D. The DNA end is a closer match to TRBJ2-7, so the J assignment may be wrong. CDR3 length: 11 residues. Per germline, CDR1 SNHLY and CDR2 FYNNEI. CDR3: CASGRAYEQYF. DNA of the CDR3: TGTGCCAGCGGCAGAGCCTACGAGCAGTACTTC.